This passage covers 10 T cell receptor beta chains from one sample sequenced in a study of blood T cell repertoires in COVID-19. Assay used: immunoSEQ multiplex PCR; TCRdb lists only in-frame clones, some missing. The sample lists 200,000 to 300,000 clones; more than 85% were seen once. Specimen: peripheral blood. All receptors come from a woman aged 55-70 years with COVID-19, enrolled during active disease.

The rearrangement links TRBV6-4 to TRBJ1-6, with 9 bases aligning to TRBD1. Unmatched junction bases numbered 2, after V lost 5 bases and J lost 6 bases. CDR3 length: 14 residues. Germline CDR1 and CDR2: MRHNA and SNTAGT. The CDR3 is CASSRDRVNSPLHF. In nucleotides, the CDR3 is TGTGCCAGCAGTCGGGACAGGGTTAATTCACCCCTCCACTTT.

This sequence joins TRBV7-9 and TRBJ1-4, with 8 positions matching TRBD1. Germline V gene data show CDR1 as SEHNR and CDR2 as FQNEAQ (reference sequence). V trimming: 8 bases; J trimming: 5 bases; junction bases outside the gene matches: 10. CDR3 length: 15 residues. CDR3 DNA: TGTGCCAGCGTGACAGGGGAAAGGAAAAATGAAAAACTGTTTTTT. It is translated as CASVTGERKNEKLFF.

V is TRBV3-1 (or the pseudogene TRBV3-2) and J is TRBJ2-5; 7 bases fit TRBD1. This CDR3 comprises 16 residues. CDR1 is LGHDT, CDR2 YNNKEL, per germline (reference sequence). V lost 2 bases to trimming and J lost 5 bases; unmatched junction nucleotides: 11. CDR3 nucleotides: TGTGCCAGCAGCCAAATCCGGGACAGCGGTGGCGAGACCCAGTACTTC. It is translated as CASSQIRDSGGETQYF.

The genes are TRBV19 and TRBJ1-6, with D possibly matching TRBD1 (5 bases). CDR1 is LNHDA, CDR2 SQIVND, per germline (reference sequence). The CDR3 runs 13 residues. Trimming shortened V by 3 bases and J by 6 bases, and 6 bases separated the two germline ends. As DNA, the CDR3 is TGTGCCAGTAGTATTGACAGTAATTCACCCCTCCACTTT. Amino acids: CASSIDSNSPLHF.

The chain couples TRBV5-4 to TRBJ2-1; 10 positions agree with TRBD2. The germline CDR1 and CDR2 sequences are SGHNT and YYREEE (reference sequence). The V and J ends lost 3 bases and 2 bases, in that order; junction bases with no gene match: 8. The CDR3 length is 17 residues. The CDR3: CASSSGLARVTYNEQFF. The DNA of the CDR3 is TGTGCCAGCAGCTCGGGACTAGCGCGAGTGACCTACAATGAGCAGTTCTTC.

The CDR3 DNA reads as TGTGCCAGCTCCCTGGGGGGAAGGAACACTGAAGCTTTCTTT. Protein product: CASSLGGRNTEAFF. The rearrangement links TRBV2 to TRBJ1-1, with D tentatively TRBD1 (5 bases). The CDR3 extends over 14 amino acids. From germline, CDR1 is SNHLY and CDR2 FYNNEI. Trimming shortened V by 8 bases and J by 1 base, and 14 bases separated the two germline ends.

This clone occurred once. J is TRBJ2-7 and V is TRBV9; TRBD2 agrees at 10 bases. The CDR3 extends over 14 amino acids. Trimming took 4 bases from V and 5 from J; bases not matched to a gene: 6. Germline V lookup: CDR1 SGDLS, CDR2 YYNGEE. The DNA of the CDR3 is TGTGCCAGCAGCCAAGAGCGGGAGGGCGACGAGCAGTACTTC. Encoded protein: CASSQEREGDEQYF. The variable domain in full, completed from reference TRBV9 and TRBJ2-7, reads DSGVTQTPKHLITATGQRVTLRCSPRSGDLSVYWYQQSLDQGLQFLIQYYNGEERAKGNILERFSAQQFPDLHSELNLSSLELGDSALYFCASSQEREGDEQYFGPGTRLTVT.

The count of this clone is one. The CDR3 bases are TGTGCCAGCAGCCAAGCCGGAGGGCCTGGCTACACCTTC. Its protein product is CASSQAGGPGYTF. The chain is built from TRBV3-1 (or the pseudogene TRBV3-2) and TRBJ1-2; D unclear. Germline V gene lookup returns CDR1 LGHDT and CDR2 YNNKEL (reference sequence). The ends were cut back, 1 base at V and 7 bases at J, with 10 bases in the middle. The CDR3 loop spans 13 amino acids.

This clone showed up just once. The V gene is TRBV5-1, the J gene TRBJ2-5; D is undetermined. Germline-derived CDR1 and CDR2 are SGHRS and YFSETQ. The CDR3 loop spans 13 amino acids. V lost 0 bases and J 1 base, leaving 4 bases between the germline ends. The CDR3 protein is CASSLGSQETQYF. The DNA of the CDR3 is TGCGCCAGCAGCTTGGGCAGCCAAGAGACCCAGTACTTC.

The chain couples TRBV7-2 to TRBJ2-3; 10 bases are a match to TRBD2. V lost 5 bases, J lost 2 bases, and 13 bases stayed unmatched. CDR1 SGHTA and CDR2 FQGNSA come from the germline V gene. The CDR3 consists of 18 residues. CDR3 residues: CASSLDGAGGTSTDTQYF. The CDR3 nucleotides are TGTGCCAGCAGCCTCGACGGAGCGGGAGGGACTTCCACAGATACGCAGTATTTT.